This T cell receptor (beta chain) was retrieved from a study of cytomegalovirus exposure and HLA in healthy donors. Study-level findings and limits: The tendency of first-cohort TCR clusters to co-occur in the 120 or so validation repertoires was the finding of a later analysis. Diagnosis of cytomegalovirus status made by the classifier reportedly showed high specificity and sensitivity. There were a few CMV-associated chains whose specificity for CMV antigens was confirmed in vitro.

CDR1 and CDR2 (germline): SGHNT, YENEEA. The V gene lost 6 bases and the J gene lost 4 bases, with 16 bases spanning the gap. The CDR3 contains 15 residues. Points on this clone: The target antigen is unknown.

Sequencing used immunoSEQ multiplex PCR; TCRdb keeps in-frame clones, though not all of them. The repertoire holds 65,000 to 75,000 clones, with over 90% as singletons. This chain connects TRBV11-3 to TRBJ1-5; D is perhaps TRBD1 (5 bases). Sample: PBMCs. The TCR comes from a woman between 18 and 30 years old in good health and CMV-seropositive. The CDR3 DNA sequence: TGTGCCAGCAGTGAACCCGGACATGAAAATCAGCCCCAGCATTTT. Its protein is CASSEPGHENQPQHF.